This T cell receptor (beta chain) was observed in a study of metastatic and nonmetastatic thyroid tumors. In the study overall: Repertoire comparisons spanned blood and tumor or nodule tissue from malignant and benign thyroid patients.

Between the trimmed V and J ends, which lost 3 bases and 4 bases, there was a span of 9 bases. The length of the CDR3 is 13 residues. Notes on the study in general: In both blood and tumor samples, TCR beta diversity was reported significantly higher for malignant than benign nodules.

In the study's own analysis: To classify distant metastasis in papillary thyroid cancer, a model was built from CDR3 differences across clinicopathological groups. With MiXCR, TCRdb reprocessed the PCR reads. TCRdb's processing, not the authors', yielded these V and J calls. The top ten clones hold 25% to 30% of a sample with 11,000 to 15,000 clones, less than 4.5% of them seen once. Thyroid surgery had not been preceded by any treatment in any patient. This clone was seen more than once but under ten times. No antigen is known for it. The sample comprised tumor tissue. This receptor was obtained from a female donor with papillary thyroid cancer or a benign thyroid nodule (not recorded which). Some clones in this sample may be carry-over from other donors' samples. This rearrangement joins TRBV12-3 or TRBV12-4 to TRBJ1-1, with D perhaps matching TRBD1 (5 bases). CDR3 bases: TGTGCCAGCAGTTTGAGTGGGACCACTGAAGCTTTCTTT. Translating it yields CASSLSGTTEAFF.